The T cell receptor beta chain under discussion was sequenced for a study of T cells in Graves' hyperthyroidism and ophthalmopathy. Patients between 18 and 65 years old had hyperthyroidism, newly diagnosed and lasting under 2 months. Not enrolled were patients with uncontrolled infection, other autoimmune disease, pregnancy or lactation. This clonotype was counted many times. As yet, its antigen is unknown. Regarding the study as a whole: Ophthalmopathy got predicted by the model a median approximately six months before its onset.

From RNA transcripts, TCR beta CDR3 regions were amplified. HTBI primers were used for first-round RT-PCR of the TCR CDR3. TCRdb redid the calling of the multiplex PCR reads with MiXCR, one entry per CDR3 protein. The sample has some 500,000 distinct CDR3 sequences; approximately 14% are singletons. The source material was blood. This TCR was recovered from a woman aged 18-30 years with Graves' hyperthyroidism.

CDR3: CASSTGTEQETQYF. The CDR3 bases are TGTGCCAGCAGCACCGGGACCGAGCAAGAGACCCAGTACTTC. The rearrangement uses TRBV9 and TRBJ2-5; perhaps D is TRBD1 or TRBD2 (5 bases each). V lost 4 bases and J 2 bases, leaving 12 bases between the germline ends. The CDR3 runs 14 residues. Germline V lookup: CDR1 SGDLS, CDR2 YYNGEE.